The clone carrying this T cell receptor (beta chain) was counted between two and nine times. This CDR3 comprises 12 residues. V gave up 4 bases and J gave up 1 base, with 4 bases separating them. In germline, CDR1 is ENHRY, CDR2 SYGVKD. The data stem from a study of T cells in Graves' hyperthyroidism and ophthalmopathy. It was RNA transcripts that yielded the amplified TCR beta CDR3 regions. A set of HTBI primers served as the primers for a first-round RT-PCR of the TCR CDR3. TCRdb fed the multiplex PCR reads into MiXCR, producing one record per CDR3 protein. The sample yields under 550,000 distinct CDR3 sequences, approximately 20% seen once.

The genes are TRBV10-3 and TRBJ1-1, with unresolved D. This sequence was found in a man in his forties with Graves' ophthalmopathy. Material: blood. CDR3 sequence reads: CAISAANTEAFF. In nucleotides, the CDR3 is TGTGCCATCAGTGCAGCGAACACTGAAGCTTTCTTT.